A selection of T cell receptor beta chains follows, all from one sample in a study of blood T cell repertoires in COVID-19. Sequencing used immunoSEQ multiplex PCR; TCRdb keeps in-frame clones, though not all of them. Here the sample spans more than 95,000 clones, 81% being singletons. Sequencing input: peripheral blood. The receptors were sampled from a woman aged 70 to 79 with acute or convalescent COVID-19. Both conserved end residues are part of each CDR3. The order of the fields is V gene, clone size, D gene, J gene, CDR3 protein, CDR3 DNA. A D gene is named only where the DNA matches it firmly. Clone size is not always given. Where it is, it says once, few, many or a class for expanded clones.

TRBV7-9,NA,TRBD2,TRBJ2-3,CASSLTSGRPGVDTQYF,TGTGCCAGCAGCTTAACTAGCGGGAGACCCGGGGTAGATACGCAGTATTTT
TRBV15,NA,TRBD2,TRBJ2-7,CATSSGTSGYEQYF,TGTGCCACCAGCAGCGGTACTAGCGGCTACGAGCAGTACTTC
TRBV9,NA,NA,TRBJ2-7,CASSVAGSPGEQYF,TGTGCCAGCAGCGTAGCGGGGTCACCGGGGGAGCAGTACTTC
TRBV12-2,NA,NA,TRBJ1-5,CASRLRGANQPQHF,TGTGCAAGTCGCTTACGAGGTGCCAATCAGCCCCAGCATTTT
TRBV27,NA,NA,TRBJ1-5,CASSSPGGNQPQHF,TGTGCCAGCAGTTCCCCGGGGGGCAATCAGCCCCAGCATTTT
TRBV27,NA,TRBD2,TRBJ2-7,CASSFSGRGVVYF,TGTGCCAGCAGTTTTAGCGGGAGAGGGGTGGTGTACTTC
TRBV28,few,NA,TRBJ2-3,CASGGGPSTDTQYF,TGTGCCAGCGGGGGGGGGCCAAGCACAGATACGCAGTATTTT
TRBV19,NA,NA,TRBJ2-1,CASSIGLTSYNEQFF,TGTGCCAGTAGTATAGGTCTGACATCTTACAATGAGCAGTTCTTC
TRBV5-8,NA,TRBD1,TRBJ1-5,CASSLDLTGQGNQPQHF,TGTGCCAGCAGCCTGGACCTTACGGGACAGGGCAATCAGCCCCAGCATTTT
TRBV18,NA,NA,TRBJ1-2,CASSPTNSPMGGYTF,TGTGCCAGCTCACCAACGAACAGCCCGATGGGTGGCTACACCTTC
TRBV29-1,NA,TRBD1,TRBJ2-7,CSVSGTGDIYEQYF,TGCAGCGTCTCCGGGACAGGGGACATCTACGAGCAGTACTTC
TRBV6-4,NA,NA,TRBJ2-3,CASSATGLPGDTQYF,TGTGCCAGCAGCGCGACAGGACTCCCCGGAGATACGCAGTATTTT
TRBV7-2,NA,TRBD1,TRBJ1-2,CASSLVSTGVDGYTF,TGTGCCAGCAGCTTAGTATCGACAGGGGTGGATGGCTACACCTTC
TRBV6-4,NA,TRBD1,TRBJ2-3,CASSPTGADTQYF,TGTGCCAGCAGTCCTACAGGGGCAGATACGCAGTATTTT
TRBV12-3/TRBV12-4,NA,NA,TRBJ1-2,CASSGDRNYGYTF,TGTGCCAGCAGTGGCGACAGGAACTATGGCTACACCTTC
TRBV2,NA,NA,TRBJ2-1,CASRSRGNEQFF,TGTGCCAGCAGGTCGCGGGGCAATGAGCAGTTCTTC
TRBV6-2/TRBV6-3,NA,NA,TRBJ1-2,CASSPSFHGYTF,TGTGCCAGCAGCCCCAGTTTCCATGGCTACACCTTC
TRBV5-1,NA,NA,TRBJ2-7,CASSSSGAGEQYF,TGCGCCAGCAGCTCATCAGGGGCTGGCGAGCAGTACTTC
TRBV27,NA,NA,TRBJ2-6,CASQSGANVLTF,TGTGCCAGCCAGTCTGGGGCCAACGTCCTGACTTTC
TRBV19,once,NA,TRBJ1-1,CASSIGPENTEAFF,TGTGCCAGTAGTATTGGTCCAGAGAACACTGAAGCTTTCTTT
TRBV5-4,NA,NA,TRBJ1-6,CASSFRQSNSPLHF,TGTGCCAGCAGCTTTCGACAGTCTAATTCACCCCTCCACTTT
TRBV12-3/TRBV12-4,NA,NA,TRBJ1-2,CASSLEGSDGYTF,TGTGCCAGCAGTTTAGAAGGGAGTGATGGCTACACCTTC
TRBV14,NA,NA,TRBJ2-3,CASSQVIDTQYF,TGTGCCAGCAGCCAAGTAATCGATACGCAGTATTTT
TRBV3-1/TRBV3-2,NA,NA,TRBJ1-4,CASQTDNEKLFF,TGTGCCAGCCAGACAGATAATGAAAAACTGTTTTTT
TRBV12-3/TRBV12-4,NA,NA,TRBJ2-3,CASSLGGITRYF,TGTGCCAGCAGCCTTGGGGGGATCACCCGGTATTTT
TRBV10-3,NA,NA,TRBJ1-4,CAITPGTNEKLFF,TGTGCCATCACCCCGGGGACTAATGAAAAACTGTTTTTT
TRBV19,NA,TRBD1,TRBJ1-2,CASSIASGQGAYTF,TGTGCCAGTAGTATAGCCTCGGGACAGGGGGCCTACACCTTC
TRBV5-1,NA,NA,TRBJ1-1,CASSLIADRENTEAFF,TGCGCCAGCAGCTTAATCGCGGACAGAGAGAACACTGAAGCTTTCTTT
TRBV10-1,NA,NA,TRBJ2-2,CASSTGPTGELFF,TGCGCCAGCAGTACTGGGCCCACCGGGGAGCTGTTTTTT
TRBV6-2/TRBV6-3,NA,TRBD1,TRBJ1-2,CASSWDRLYGYTF,TGTGCCAGCAGTTGGGACAGGCTCTATGGCTACACCTTC
TRBV7-9,NA,NA,TRBJ2-3,CASSVAMGSLDTQYF,TGTGCCAGCAGCGTCGCGATGGGCTCTCTTGATACGCAGTATTTT
TRBV29-1,NA,NA,TRBJ2-1,CSVAQLRGYNEQFF,TGCAGCGTTGCCCAGCTAAGAGGGTACAATGAGCAGTTCTTC
TRBV29-1,NA,TRBD1,TRBJ2-3,CSVLGQGGTDTQYF,TGCAGCGTCTTGGGACAGGGTGGCACAGATACGCAGTATTTT
TRBV6-1,NA,TRBD1,TRBJ2-6,CASSEQGASSGANVLTF,TGTGCCAGCAGTGAGCAGGGGGCAAGCTCTGGGGCCAACGTCCTGACTTTC
TRBV6-5,NA,TRBD1,TRBJ1-5,CASRGQDSNQPQHF,TGTGCCAGCAGGGGACAGGATAGCAATCAGCCCCAGCATTTT
TRBV20-1,NA,TRBD1,TRBJ1-4,CSASLSGGSDEKLFF,TGCAGTGCTAGTTTGTCAGGGGGCTCTGATGAAAAACTGTTTTTT
TRBV21-1,NA,NA,TRBJ1-1,CASSKGWYMNTEAFF,TGTGCCAGCAGCAAAGGCTGGTACATGAACACTGAAGCTTTCTTT
TRBV3-1/TRBV3-2,once,NA,TRBJ2-2,CASRRTGDTGELFF,TGTGCCAGCAGACGTACAGGAGACACCGGGGAGCTGTTTTTT
TRBV27,NA,TRBD2,TRBJ2-1,CASNSGGLAAYNEQFF,TGTGCCAGCAACTCAGGGGGACTAGCGGCTTACAATGAGCAGTTCTTC
TRBV18,NA,NA,TRBJ1-3,CASSPATNTGNTIYF,TGTGCCAGCTCACCAGCGACCAACACGGGGAACACCATATATTTT
TRBV4-1,NA,NA,TRBJ1-5,CASSQDRGQGSYQPQHF,TGCGCCAGCAGCCAAGATCGTGGGCAGGGTAGTTATCAGCCCCAGCATTTT
TRBV5-6,few,TRBD1,TRBJ1-2,CASSWTGAAEGYTF,TGTGCCAGCAGCTGGACAGGGGCGGCCGAGGGCTACACCTTC
TRBV5-1,NA,NA,TRBJ2-5,CASSQPANGGETQYF,TGCGCCAGCAGTCAGCCGGCCAATGGCGGAGAGACCCAGTACTTC
TRBV9,NA,TRBD2,TRBJ2-1,CASSPRLAGAHHNEQFF,TGTGCCAGCAGCCCCCGACTAGCGGGAGCGCATCACAATGAGCAGTTCTTC
TRBV19,NA,TRBD1,TRBJ1-5,CASSPGQGKAWGNQPQHF,TGTGCCAGTAGTCCGGGACAGGGAAAAGCATGGGGCAATCAGCCCCAGCATTTT
TRBV5-4,NA,NA,TRBJ1-2,CASSYTQATNYGYTF,TGTGCCAGCAGCTACACACAGGCCACTAACTATGGCTACACCTTC
TRBV15,NA,TRBD1,TRBJ2-7,CATSREPGTAYEQYF,TGTGCCACCAGCAGAGAGCCCGGGACAGCCTACGAGCAGTACTTC
TRBV6-5,once,TRBD1,TRBJ1-6,CASSYRGLINSPLHF,TGTGCCAGCAGTTATAGGGGGCTAATAAATTCACCCCTCCACTTT
TRBV6-5,few,TRBD1,TRBJ2-5,CASSRTGISPGTQYF,TGTGCCAGCAGTAGGACAGGCATCTCCCCAGGGACCCAGTACTTC
TRBV6-5,once,TRBD1,TRBJ1-2,CASSYSGTGTGYTF,TGTGCCAGCAGTTATTCCGGGACAGGGACCGGCTACACCTTC
TRBV24-1,NA,TRBD1,TRBJ1-1,CATGTGANTEAFF,TGTGCCACGGGGACAGGGGCGAACACTGAAGCTTTCTTT
TRBV6-5,NA,TRBD1,TRBJ1-1,CASKRTGDTEAFF,TGTGCCAGCAAAAGGACAGGGGACACTGAAGCTTTCTTT
TRBV30,NA,NA,TRBJ1-5,CAWSRGTATFDQPQHF,TGTGCCTGGAGCCGCGGGACCGCGACATTTGATCAGCCCCAGCATTTT
TRBV30,NA,TRBD1,TRBJ1-4,CAWSVSGQGYEKLFF,TGTGCCTGGAGTGTGTCGGGACAGGGTTATGAAAAACTGTTTTTT
TRBV28,NA,NA,TRBJ2-3,CASSFGRLGPASSTDTQYF,TGTGCCAGCAGTTTTGGCCGCCTAGGCCCGGCCTCTAGCACAGATACGCAGTATTTT
TRBV7-2,NA,NA,TRBJ2-3,CASSLRGDYSTSTQYF,TGTGCCAGCAGCTTAAGGGGGGACTATAGCACTAGTACGCAGTATTTT
TRBV29-1,few,TRBD2,TRBJ2-3,CSVSFGGADTQYF,TGCAGCGTTTCCTTTGGGGGGGCAGATACGCAGTATTTT
TRBV3-1/TRBV3-2,once,TRBD2,TRBJ2-1,CASSLSLAGKYNEQFF,TGTGCCAGCAGCCTTAGCCTAGCGGGTAAATACAATGAGCAGTTCTTC
TRBV2,NA,TRBD1,TRBJ1-2,CASSERGTALYGYTF,TGTGCCAGCAGTGAAAGGGGGACAGCTCTCTATGGCTACACCTTC
TRBV15,NA,NA,TRBJ1-1,CATSRSSAAAVTEAFF,TGTGCCACCAGCCGAAGCTCGGCCGCGGCAGTCACTGAAGCTTTCTTT